This T cell receptor (beta chain) emerged from a study of identical twins. Overall study results and limits: Weaker excess twin sharing was seen among beta out-of-frame sequences.

Between the trimmed V and J ends, which lost 3 bases and 3 bases, there was a span of 14 bases. CDR1 and CDR2 from the germline V gene are MGHDK and SYGVNS. The CDR3 runs to 15 residues. TCRdb called the 5' RACE reads again in MiXCR, with one record for every CDR3 protein. The sample holds 400,000 to 500,000 distinct CDR3 sequences, around a sixth seen once. This clonotype was found a few times. Its antigen is not identified. The sequencing input was naive T cells sorted from blood. The TCR sequence derives from a man between 50 and 59 years old in good health. The J gene is TRBJ1-2, the V gene TRBV25-1; TRBD1 is a possible D gene (6 bases). The CDR3 here is CASSEAGRGDYGYTF. The CDR3 coding sequence is TGTGCCAGCAGTGAGGCCGGCAGGGGAGACTATGGCTACACCTTC.